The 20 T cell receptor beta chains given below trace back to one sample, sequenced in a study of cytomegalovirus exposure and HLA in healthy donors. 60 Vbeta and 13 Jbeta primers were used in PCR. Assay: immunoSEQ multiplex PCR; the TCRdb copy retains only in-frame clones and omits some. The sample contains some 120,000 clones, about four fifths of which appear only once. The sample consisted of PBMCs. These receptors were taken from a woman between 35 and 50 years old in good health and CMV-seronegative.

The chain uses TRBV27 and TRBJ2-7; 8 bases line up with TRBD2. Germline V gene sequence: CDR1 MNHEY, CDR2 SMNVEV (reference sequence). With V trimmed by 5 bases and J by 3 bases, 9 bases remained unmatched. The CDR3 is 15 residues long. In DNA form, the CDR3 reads TGTGCCAGCAGTCCCCGGGCTAGCGGGCACTACGAGCAGTACTTC. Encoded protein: CASSPRASGHYEQYF.

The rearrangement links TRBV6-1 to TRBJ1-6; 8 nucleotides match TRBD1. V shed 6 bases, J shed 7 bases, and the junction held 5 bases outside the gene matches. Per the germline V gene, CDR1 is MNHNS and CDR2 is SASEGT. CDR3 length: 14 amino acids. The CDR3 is CASRGQGDNSPLHF. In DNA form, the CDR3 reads TGTGCCAGCAGAGGACAGGGAGACAATTCACCCCTCCACTTT.

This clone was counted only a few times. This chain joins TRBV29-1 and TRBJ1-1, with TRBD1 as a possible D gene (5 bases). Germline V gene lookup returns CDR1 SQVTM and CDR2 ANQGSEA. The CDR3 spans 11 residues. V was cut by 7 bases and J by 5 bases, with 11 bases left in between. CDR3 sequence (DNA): TGCAGCGGACTCGGACAAACTGAAGCTTTCTTT. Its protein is CSGLGQTEAFF.

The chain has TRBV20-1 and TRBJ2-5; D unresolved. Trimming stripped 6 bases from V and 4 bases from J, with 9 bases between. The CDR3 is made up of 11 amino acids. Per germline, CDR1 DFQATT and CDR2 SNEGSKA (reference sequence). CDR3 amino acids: CSAPSVETQYF. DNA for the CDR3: TGCAGTGCCCCTTCGGTAGAGACCCAGTACTTC.

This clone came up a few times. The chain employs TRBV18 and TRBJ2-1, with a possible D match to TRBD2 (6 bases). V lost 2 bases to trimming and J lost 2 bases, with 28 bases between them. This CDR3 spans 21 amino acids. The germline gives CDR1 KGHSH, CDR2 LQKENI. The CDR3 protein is CASSPARGRTAGIRPYNEQFF. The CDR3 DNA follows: TGTGCCAGCTCACCAGCTCGGGGGAGGACTGCCGGCATCCGCCCCTACAATGAGCAGTTCTTC.

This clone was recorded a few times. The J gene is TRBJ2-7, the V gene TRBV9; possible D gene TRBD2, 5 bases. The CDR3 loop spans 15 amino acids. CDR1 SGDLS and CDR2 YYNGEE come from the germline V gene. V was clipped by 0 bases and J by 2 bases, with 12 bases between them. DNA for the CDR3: TGTGCCAGCAGCGTAGGGCCTAGCCGGGCCTACGAGCAGTACTTC. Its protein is CASSVGPSRAYEQYF.

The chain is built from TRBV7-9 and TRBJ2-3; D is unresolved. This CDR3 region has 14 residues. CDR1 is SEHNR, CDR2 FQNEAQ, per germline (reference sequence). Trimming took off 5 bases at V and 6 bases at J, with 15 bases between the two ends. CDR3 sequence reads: CASSPVGRDDTQYF. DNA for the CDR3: TGTGCCAGCAGCCCGGTGGGCCGAGATGATACGCAGTATTTT.

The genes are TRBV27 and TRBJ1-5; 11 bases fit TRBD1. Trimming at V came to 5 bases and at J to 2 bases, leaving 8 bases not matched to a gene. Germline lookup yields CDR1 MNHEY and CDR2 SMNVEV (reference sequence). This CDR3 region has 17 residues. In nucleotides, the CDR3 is TGTGCCAGCAGTCTACTAGGACAGGGGGCTCGCAATCAGCCCCAGCATTTT. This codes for CASSLLGQGARNQPQHF.

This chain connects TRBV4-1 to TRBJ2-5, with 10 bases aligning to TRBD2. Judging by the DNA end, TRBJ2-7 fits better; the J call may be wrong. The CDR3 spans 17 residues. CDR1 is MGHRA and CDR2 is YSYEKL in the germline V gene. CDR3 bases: TGCGCCAGCAGCCAAGGCCTAGGTGCTAGCGGGGGCTACGAGCAGTACTTC. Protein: CASSQGLGASGGYEQYF.

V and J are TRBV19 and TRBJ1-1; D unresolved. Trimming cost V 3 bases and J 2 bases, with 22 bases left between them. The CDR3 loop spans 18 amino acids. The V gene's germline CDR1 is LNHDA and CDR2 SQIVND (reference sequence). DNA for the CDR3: TGTGCCAGTAGTATCTACGGCCGGTCACGAGGTATCAACACTGAAGCTTTCTTT. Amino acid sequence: CASSIYGRSRGINTEAFF.

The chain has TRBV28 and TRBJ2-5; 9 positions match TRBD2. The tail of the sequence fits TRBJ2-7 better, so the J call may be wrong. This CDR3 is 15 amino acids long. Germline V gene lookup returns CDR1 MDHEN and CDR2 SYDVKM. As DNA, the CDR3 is TGTGCCACCCTGAGGTATAGCGGGGGTCACTACGAGCAGTACTTC. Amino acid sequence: CATLRYSGGHYEQYF.

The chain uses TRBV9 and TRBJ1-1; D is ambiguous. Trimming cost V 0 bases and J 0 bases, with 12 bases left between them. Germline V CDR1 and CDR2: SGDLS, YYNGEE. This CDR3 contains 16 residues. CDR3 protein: CASSVAAVNMNTEAFF. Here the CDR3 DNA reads TGTGCCAGCAGCGTAGCGGCGGTAAACATGAACACTGAAGCTTTCTTT.

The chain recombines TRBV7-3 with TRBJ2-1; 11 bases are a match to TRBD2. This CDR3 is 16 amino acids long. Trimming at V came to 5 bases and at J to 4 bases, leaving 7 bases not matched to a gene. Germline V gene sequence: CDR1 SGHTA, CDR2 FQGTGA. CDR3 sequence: CASSKYSGGDYNEQFF. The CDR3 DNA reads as TGTGCCAGCAGCAAATATAGCGGGGGGGATTACAATGAGCAGTTCTTC.

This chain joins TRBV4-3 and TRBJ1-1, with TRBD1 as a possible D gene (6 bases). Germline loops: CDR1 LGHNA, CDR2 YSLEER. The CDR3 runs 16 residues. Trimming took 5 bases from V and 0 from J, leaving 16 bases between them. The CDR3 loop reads CASSSRDTGLNTEAFF. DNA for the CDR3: TGCGCCAGCAGCTCCCGGGACACAGGACTGAACACTGAAGCTTTCTTT.

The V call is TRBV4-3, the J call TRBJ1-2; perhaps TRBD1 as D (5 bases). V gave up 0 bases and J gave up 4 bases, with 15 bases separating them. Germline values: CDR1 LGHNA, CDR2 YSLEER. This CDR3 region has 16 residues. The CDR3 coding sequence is TGCGCCAGCAGCCAAGATAGGGCCCTAGGGGCCTATGGCTACACCTTC. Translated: CASSQDRALGAYGYTF.

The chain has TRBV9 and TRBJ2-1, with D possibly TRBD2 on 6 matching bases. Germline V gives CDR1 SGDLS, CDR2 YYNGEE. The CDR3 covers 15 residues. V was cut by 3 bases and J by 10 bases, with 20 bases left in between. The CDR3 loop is CASSGGAGQRHEQFF. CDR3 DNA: TGTGCCAGCAGCGGTGGCGCGGGGCAGCGTCACGAGCAGTTCTTC. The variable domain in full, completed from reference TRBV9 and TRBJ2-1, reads DSGVTQTPKHLITATGQRVTLRCSPRSGDLSVYWYQQSLDQGLQFLIQYYNGEERAKGNILERFSAQQFPDLHSELNLSSLELGDSALYFCASSGGAGQRHEQFFGPGTRLTVL.

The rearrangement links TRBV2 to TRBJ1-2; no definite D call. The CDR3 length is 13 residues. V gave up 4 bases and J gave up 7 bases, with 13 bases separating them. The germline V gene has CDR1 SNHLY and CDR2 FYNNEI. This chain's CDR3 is CASSGKGLRGYTF. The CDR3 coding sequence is TGTGCCAGCAGTGGGAAAGGACTGCGTGGCTACACCTTC.

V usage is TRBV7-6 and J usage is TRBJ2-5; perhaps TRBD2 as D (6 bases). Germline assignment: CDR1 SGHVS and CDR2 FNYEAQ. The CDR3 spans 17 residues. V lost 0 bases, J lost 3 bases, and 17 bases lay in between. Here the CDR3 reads CASSLALGRRGKETQYF. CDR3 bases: TGTGCCAGCAGCTTAGCGCTGGGCCGCCGGGGGAAAGAGACCCAGTACTTC.

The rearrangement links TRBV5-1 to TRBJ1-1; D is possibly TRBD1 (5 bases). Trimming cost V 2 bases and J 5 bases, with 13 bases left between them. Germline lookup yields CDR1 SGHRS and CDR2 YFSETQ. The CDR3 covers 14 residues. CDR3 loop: CASSFREVGTEAFF. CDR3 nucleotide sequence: TGCGCCAGCAGCTTCAGGGAGGTAGGGACTGAAGCTTTCTTT.

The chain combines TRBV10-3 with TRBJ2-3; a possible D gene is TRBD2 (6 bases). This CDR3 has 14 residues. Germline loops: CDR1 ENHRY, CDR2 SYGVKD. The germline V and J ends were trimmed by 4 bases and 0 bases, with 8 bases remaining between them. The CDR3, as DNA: TGTGCCATCAGTGCGGGGGTTAGCACAGATACGCAGTATTTT. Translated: CAISAGVSTDTQYF.